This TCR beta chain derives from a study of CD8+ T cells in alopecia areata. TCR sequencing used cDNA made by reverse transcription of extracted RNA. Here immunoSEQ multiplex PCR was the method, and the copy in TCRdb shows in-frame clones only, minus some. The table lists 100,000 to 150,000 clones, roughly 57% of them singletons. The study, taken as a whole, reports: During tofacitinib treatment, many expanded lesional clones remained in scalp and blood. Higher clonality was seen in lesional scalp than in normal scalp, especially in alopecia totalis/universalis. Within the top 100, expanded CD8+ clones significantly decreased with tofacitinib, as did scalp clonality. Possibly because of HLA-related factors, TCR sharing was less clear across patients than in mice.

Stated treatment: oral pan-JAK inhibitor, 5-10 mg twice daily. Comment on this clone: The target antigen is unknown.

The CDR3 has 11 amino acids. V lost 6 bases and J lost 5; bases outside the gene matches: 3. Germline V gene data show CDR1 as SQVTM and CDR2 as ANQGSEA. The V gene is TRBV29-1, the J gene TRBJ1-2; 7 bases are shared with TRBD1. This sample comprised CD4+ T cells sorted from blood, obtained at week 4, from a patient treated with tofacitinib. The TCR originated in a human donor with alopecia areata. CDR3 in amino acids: CSVSTGYGYTF. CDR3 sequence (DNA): TGCAGCGTATCGACAGGGTATGGCTACACCTTC. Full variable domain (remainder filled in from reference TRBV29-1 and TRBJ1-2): SAVISQKPSRDICQRGTSLTIQCQVDSQVTMMFWYRQQPGQSLTLIATANQGSEATYESGFVIDKFPISRPNLTFSTLTVSNMSPEDSSIYLCSVSTGYGYTFGSGTRLTVV.